This T cell receptor (beta chain) was sequenced for a study of cytomegalovirus exposure and HLA in healthy donors. PCR primers comprised 60 Vbeta and 13 Jbeta primers. Assay: immunoSEQ multiplex PCR; the TCRdb copy retains only in-frame clones and omits some. The data hold around 150,000 clones, with about 64% observed a single time. V lost 7 bases to trimming and J lost 3 bases, with 6 bases between them. The CDR3 length is 11 residues. The germline gives CDR1 SEHNR, CDR2 FQNEAQ (reference sequence). This clone was recorded only once. The V gene is TRBV7-9, the J gene TRBJ1-1, with a tentative D call TRBD1 (5 bases). Sequences were obtained from PBMCs. This sequence originates from a woman younger than 45 in good health and CMV-seropositive. CDR3 loop: CASTRDTEAFF. The CDR3 coding sequence is TGTGCCAGCACCAGGGACACTGAAGCTTTCTTT.